Reported below is one T cell receptor beta chain. Its antigen remains unknown. The PCR used 60 Vbeta and 13 Jbeta primers. The table came from immunoSEQ multiplex PCR; TCRdb's copy has only in-frame clones and leaves some out. Found here are around 92,000 clones, about four fifths of them singletons; the top ten hold roughly 13%. These data are taken from a study of cytomegalovirus exposure and HLA in healthy donors. Study results and caveats: Association of 16,951 TCR beta sequences with HLA alleles was found at 0.05 false discovery rate in a later analysis.

The TCR originated in a woman aged 70 to 79 in good health and CMV-seropositive. Sequenced input: PBMCs.

The CDR3 coding sequence is TGTGCCAGCAGCTTGGCGGGGTTTTACTCCTACGAGCAGTACTTC. Translated, it gives CASSLAGFYSYEQYF. The J gene is TRBJ2-7, the V gene TRBV5-5, with D perhaps TRBD2 (5 bases). The CDR3 is 15 amino acids. Germline lookup yields CDR1 SGHKS and CDR2 YYEKEE (reference sequence). The ends were cut back, 0 bases at V and 0 bases at J, with 10 bases in the middle.